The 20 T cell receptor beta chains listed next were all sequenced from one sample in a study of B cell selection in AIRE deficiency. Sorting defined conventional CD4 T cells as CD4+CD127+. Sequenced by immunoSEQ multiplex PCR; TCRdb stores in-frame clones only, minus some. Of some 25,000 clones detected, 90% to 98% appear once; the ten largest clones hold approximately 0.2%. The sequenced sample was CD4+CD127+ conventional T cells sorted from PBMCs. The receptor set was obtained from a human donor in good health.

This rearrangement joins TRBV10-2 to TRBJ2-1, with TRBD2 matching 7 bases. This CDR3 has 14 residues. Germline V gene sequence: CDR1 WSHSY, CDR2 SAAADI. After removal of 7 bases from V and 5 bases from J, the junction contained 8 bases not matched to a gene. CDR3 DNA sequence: TGCGCCAGCACCTCCGGGAGGCTGAACAATGAGCAGTTCTTC. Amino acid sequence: CASTSGRLNNEQFF.

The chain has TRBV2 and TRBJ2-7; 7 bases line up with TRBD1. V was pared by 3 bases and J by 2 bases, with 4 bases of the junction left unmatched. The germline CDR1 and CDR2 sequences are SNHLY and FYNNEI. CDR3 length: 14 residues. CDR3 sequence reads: CASSETGLTYEQYF. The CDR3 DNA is TGTGCCAGCAGTGAGACAGGGTTAACCTACGAGCAGTACTTC.

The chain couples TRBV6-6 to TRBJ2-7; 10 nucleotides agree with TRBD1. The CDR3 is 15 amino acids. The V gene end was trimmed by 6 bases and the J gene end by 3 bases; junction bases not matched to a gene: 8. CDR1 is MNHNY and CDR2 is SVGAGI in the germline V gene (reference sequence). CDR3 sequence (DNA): TGTGCCAGCAGCCCCGGGACAGGGGTTAACTACGAGCAGTACTTC. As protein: CASSPGTGVNYEQYF.

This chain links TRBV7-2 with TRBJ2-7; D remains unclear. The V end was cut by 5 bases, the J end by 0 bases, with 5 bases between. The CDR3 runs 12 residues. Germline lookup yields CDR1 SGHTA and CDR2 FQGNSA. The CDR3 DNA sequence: TGTGCCAGCAGCCTAGGCTCCTACGAGCAGTACTTC. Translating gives CASSLGSYEQYF.

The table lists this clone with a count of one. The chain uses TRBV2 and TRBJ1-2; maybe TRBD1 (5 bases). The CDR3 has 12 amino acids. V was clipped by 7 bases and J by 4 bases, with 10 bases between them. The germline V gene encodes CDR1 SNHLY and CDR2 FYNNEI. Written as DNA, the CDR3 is TGTGCCAGCAACCGCGACAGCTATGGCTACACCTTC. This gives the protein CASNRDSYGYTF.

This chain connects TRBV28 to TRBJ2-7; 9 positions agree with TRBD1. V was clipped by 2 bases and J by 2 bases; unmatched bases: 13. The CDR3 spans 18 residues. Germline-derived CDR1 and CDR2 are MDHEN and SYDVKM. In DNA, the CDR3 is TGTGCCAGCAGTTTAGCTAGGTGGGGACAGGGTCCGACCTACGAGCAGTACTTC. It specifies CASSLARWGQGPTYEQYF. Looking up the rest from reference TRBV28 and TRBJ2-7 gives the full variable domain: DVKVTQSSRYLVKRTGEKVFLECVQDMDHENMFWYRQDPGLGLRLIYFSYDVKMKEKGDIPEGYSVSREKKERFSLILESASTNQTSMYLCASSLARWGQGPTYEQYFGPGTRLTVT.

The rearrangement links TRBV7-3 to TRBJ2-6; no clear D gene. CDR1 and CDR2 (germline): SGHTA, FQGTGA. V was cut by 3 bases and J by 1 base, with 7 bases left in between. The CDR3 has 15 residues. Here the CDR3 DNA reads TGTGCCAGCAGCTTTCAAGGGTCTGGGGCCAACGTCCTGACTTTC. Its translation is CASSFQGSGANVLTF. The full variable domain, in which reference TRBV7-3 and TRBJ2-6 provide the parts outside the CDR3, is GAGVSQTPSNKVTEKGKYVELRCDPISGHTALYWYRQSLGQGPEFLIYFQGTGAADDSGLPNDRFFAVRPEGSVSTLKIQRTERGDSAVYLCASSFQGSGANVLTFGAGSRLTVL.

The CDR3 is CARTPQRWGNTIYF. DNA of the CDR3: TGCGCCAGAACCCCGCAGCGCTGGGGAAACACCATATATTTT. This chain joins TRBV5-1 and TRBJ1-3; no firm D call. This CDR3 spans 14 amino acids. Trimming took off 8 bases at V and 4 bases at J, with 16 bases between the two ends. From germline, CDR1 is SGHRS and CDR2 YFSETQ.

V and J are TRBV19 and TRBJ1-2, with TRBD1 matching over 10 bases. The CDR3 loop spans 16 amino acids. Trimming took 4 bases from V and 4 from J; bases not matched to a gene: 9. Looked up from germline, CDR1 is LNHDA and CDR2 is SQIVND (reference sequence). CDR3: CASSKTRDRGLYGYTF. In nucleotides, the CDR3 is TGTGCCAGTAGTAAGACCCGGGACAGGGGCCTCTATGGCTACACCTTC.

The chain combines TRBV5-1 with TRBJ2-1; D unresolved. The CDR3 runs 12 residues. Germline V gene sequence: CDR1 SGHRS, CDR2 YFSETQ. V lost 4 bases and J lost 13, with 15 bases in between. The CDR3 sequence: CASSPEQIHQFF. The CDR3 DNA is TGCGCCAGCAGCCCCGAGCAAATTCACCAGTTCTTC.

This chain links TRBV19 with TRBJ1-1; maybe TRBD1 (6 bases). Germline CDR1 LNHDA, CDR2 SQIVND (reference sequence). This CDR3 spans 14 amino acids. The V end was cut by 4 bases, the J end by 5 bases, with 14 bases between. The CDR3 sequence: CASSKTGRGTEAFF. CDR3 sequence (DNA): TGTGCCAGTAGTAAGACGGGGAGGGGGACTGAAGCTTTCTTT. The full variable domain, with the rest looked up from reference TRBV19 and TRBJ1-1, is DGGITQSPKYLFRKEGQNVTLSCEQNLNHDAMYWYRQDPGQGLRLIYYSQIVNDFQKGDIAEGYSVSREKKESFPLTVTSAQKNPTAFYLCASSKTGRGTEAFFGQGTRLTVV.

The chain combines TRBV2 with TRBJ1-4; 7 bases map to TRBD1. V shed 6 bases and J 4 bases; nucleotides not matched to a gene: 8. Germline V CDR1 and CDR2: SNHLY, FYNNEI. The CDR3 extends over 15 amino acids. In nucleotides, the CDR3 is TGTGCCAGCAGCCTGACAGGGACAGATAATGAAAAACTGTTTTTT. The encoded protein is CASSLTGTDNEKLFF.

CDR3 sequence: CASSLGSGQGTDTQYF. DNA of the CDR3: TGCGCCAGCAGCTTGGGGTCTGGACAAGGCACAGATACGCAGTATTTT. This rearrangement joins TRBV5-1 to TRBJ2-3; weak D call: TRBD1 (5 bases). The CDR3 covers 16 residues. CDR1 is SGHRS and CDR2 is YFSETQ in the germline V gene. V was pared by 0 bases and J by 1 base, with 12 bases between.

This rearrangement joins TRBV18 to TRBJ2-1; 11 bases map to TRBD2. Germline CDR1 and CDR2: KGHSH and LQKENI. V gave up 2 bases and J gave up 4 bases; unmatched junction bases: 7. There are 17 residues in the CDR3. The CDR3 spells CASSPALTSGKYNEQFF. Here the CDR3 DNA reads TGTGCCAGCTCACCAGCCTTGACTAGCGGGAAATACAATGAGCAGTTCTTC.

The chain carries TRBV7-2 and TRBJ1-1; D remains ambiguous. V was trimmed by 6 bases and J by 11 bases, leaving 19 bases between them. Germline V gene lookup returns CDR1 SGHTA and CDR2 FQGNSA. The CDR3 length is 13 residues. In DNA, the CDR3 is TGTGCCAGCAGTTACTCGGGCGCCGGGCGGGCTTTCTTT. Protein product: CASSYSGAGRAFF.

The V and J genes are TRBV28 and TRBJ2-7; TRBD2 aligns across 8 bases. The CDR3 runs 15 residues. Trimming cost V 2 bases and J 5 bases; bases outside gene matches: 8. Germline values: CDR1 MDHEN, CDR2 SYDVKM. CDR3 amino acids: CASSLPGGGGNEQYF. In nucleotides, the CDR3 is TGTGCCAGCAGTTTACCCGGGGGCGGGGGGAACGAGCAGTACTTC.

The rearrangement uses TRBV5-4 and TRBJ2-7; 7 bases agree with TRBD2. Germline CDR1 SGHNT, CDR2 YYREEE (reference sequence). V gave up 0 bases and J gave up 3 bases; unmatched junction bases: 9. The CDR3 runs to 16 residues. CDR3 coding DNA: TGTGCCAGCAGCTTGGACCAAGCGGGACCACTCTACGAGCAGTACTTC. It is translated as CASSLDQAGPLYEQYF.

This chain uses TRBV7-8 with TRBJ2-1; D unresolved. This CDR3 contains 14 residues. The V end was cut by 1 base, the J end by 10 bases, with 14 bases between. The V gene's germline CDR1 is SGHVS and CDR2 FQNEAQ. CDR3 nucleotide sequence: TGTGCCAGCAGCTTAGGGGAACTCACTCCCGAGCAGTTCTTC. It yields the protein CASSLGELTPEQFF.

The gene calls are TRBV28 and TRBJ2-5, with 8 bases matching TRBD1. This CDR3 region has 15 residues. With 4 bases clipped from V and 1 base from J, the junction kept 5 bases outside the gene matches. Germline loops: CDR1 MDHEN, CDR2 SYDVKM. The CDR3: CASSSTGEPQETQYF. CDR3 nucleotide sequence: TGTGCCAGCAGTTCGACAGGGGAACCCCAAGAGACCCAGTACTTC.

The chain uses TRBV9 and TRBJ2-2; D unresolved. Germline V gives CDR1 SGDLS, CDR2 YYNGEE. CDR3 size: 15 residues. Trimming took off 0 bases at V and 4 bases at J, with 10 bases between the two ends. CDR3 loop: CASSVAPVTTGELFF. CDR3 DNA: TGTGCCAGCAGCGTAGCCCCGGTAACCACCGGGGAGCTGTTTTTT.